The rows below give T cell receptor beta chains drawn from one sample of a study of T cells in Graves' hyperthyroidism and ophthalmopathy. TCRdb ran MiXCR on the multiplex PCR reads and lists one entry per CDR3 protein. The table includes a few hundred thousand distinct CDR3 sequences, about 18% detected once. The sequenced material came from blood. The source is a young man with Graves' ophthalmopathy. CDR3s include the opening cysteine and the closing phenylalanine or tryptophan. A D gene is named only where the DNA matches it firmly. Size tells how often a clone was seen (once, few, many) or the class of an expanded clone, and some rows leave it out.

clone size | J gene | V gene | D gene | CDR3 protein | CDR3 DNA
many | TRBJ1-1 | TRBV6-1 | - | CASSRQAGNTEAFF | TGTGCCAGCAGTCGTCAGGCGGGGAACACTGAAGCTTTCTTT
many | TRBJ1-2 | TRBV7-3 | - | CASSLDLNGHGYTF | TGTGCCAGCAGCTTAGACCTGAACGGGCATGGCTACACCTTC
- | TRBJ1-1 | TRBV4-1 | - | CASSQDQTVGNTEAFF | TGCGCCAGCAGCCAAGATCAAACAGTCGGGAACACTGAAGCTTTCTTT
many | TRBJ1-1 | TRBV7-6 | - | CASSKRAGQGYDTEAFF | TGTGCCAGCAGCAAACGCGCAGGGCAGGGGTATGACACTGAAGCTTTCTTT
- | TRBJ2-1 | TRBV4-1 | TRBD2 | CASSRGTSGGRYNEQFF | TGTGCCAGCAGCCGCGGGACTAGCGGGGGGAGGTACAATGAGCAGTTCTTC
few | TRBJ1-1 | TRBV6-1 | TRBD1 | CASSPSDRVWFPEAFF | TGTGCCAGCAGTCCATCGGACAGGGTCTGGTTCCCTGAAGCTTTCTTT
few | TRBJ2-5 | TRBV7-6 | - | CASSFGGQAETQYF | TGTGCCAGCAGCTTCGGGGGGCAGGCGGAGACCCAGTACTTC
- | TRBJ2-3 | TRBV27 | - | CASSFPAVGDTQYF | TGTGCCAGCAGTTTCCCAGCGGTGGGGGATACGCAGTATTTT
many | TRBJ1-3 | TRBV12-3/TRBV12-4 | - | CASSLSVSTRGNTIYF | TGTGCCAGCAGTTTATCGGTCTCGACGAGGGGAAACACCATATATTTT
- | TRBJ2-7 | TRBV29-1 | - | CSVGRDPYEQYF | TGCAGCGTGGGCAGGGACCCCTACGAGCAGTACTTC
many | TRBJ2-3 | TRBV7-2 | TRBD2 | CASSSTTPGLAGLLDTQYF | TGTGCCAGCAGCTCTACTACCCCGGGACTAGCGGGGCTCCTGGATACGCAGTATTTT
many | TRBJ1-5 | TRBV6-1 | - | CASRGSNQPQHF | TGTGCCAGCAGGGGAAGCAATCAGCCCCAGCATTTT
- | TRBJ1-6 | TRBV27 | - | CASRPGRNNSPLHF | TGTGCCAGCAGACCGGGCAGAAATAATTCACCCCTCCACTTT
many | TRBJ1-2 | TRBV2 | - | CASRVLVGYGYTF | TGTGCCAGCAGGGTTTTGGTAGGCTATGGCTACACCTTC
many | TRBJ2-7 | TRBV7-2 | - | CASSIKTSRTAYEQYF | TGTGCCAGCAGCATCAAGACCAGCAGAACAGCCTACGAGCAGTACTTC